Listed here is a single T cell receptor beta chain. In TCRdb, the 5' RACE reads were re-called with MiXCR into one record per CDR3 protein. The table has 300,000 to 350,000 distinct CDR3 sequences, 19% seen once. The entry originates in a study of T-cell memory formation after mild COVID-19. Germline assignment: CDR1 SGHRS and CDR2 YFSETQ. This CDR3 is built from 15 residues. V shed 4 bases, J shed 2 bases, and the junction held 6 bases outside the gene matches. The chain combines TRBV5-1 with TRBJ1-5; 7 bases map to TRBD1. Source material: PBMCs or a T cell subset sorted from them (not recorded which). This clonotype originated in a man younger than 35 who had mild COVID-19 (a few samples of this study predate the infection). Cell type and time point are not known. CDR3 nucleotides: TGCGCCAGCAGCGAGGGGGCGGTGGGCAATCAGCCCCAGCATTTT. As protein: CASSEGAVGNQPQHF. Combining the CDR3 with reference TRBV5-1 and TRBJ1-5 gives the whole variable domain KAGVTQTPRYLIKTRGQQVTLSCSPISGHRSVSWYQQTPGQGLQFLFEYFSETQRNKGNFPGRFSGRQFSNSRSEMNVSTLELGDSALYLCASSEGAVGNQPQHFGDGTRLSIL.